Listed here are 14 T cell receptor beta chains from one sample, sequenced in a study of metastatic and nonmetastatic thyroid tumors. Patients had received no treatment of any kind before thyroid surgery. TCRdb re-analyzed the PCR reads through MiXCR. This sample has some 41,000 clones, with around an eighth found just once. Sequenced: blood. The receptors were gathered from a female donor with papillary thyroid cancer or a benign thyroid nodule (not recorded which). Some clones in this sample may be carry-over from other donors' samples.

This clone was seen many times. The chain employs TRBV5-1 and TRBJ2-7, with a possible D match to TRBD1 (6 bases). Trimming removed 3 bases at V and 2 bases at J, with 12 bases between. CDR1 SGHRS and CDR2 YFSETQ come from the germline V gene. The CDR3 is made up of 14 amino acids. The CDR3 region is CASSSPQGPYEQYF. CDR3 nucleotides: TGCGCCAGCAGCTCCCCACAGGGCCCCTACGAGCAGTACTTC. Supplemented by reference TRBV5-1 and TRBJ2-7, the full variable domain reads KAGVTQTPRYLIKTRGQQVTLSCSPISGHRSVSWYQQTPGQGLQFLFEYFSETQRNKGNFPGRFSGRQFSNSRSEMNVSTLELGDSALYLCASSSPQGPYEQYFGPGTRLTVT.

This clone was picked up many times. The chain carries TRBV4-1 and TRBJ2-3; the D gene is possibly TRBD1 (5 bases). The germline V gene has CDR1 MGHRA and CDR2 YSYEKL. V was cut by 3 bases and J by 2 bases, with 18 bases left in between. The CDR3 totals 17 residues. In nucleotides, the CDR3 is TGCGCCAGCAGCCAGGTTATCGACAGCCTGAACACAGATACGCAGTATTTT. This sequence encodes CASSQVIDSLNTDTQYF.

This clone appeared a few times. The CDR3 spells CASSLPSAEIYGYTF. In DNA form, the CDR3 reads TGTGCCAGCAGTTTACCCTCCGCGGAGATCTATGGCTACACCTTC. This sequence joins TRBV28 and TRBJ1-2; D is undetermined. V was pared by 2 bases and J by 4 bases, with 14 bases between. Germline values: CDR1 MDHEN, CDR2 SYDVKM. The CDR3 runs 15 residues.

This clone was observed a few times. The rearrangement uses TRBV6-1 and TRBJ1-3; unclear D gene. In germline, CDR1 is MNHNS, CDR2 SASEGT. The V and J ends lost 7 bases and 0 bases respectively, with 10 bases between them. The CDR3 is made up of 14 amino acids. The CDR3 loop reads CASISGLSGNTIYF. The CDR3 bases are TGTGCCAGCATTAGTGGCCTCTCTGGAAACACCATATATTTT.

The chain has TRBV3-1 and TRBJ1-1; TRBD1 agrees at 10 bases. After removal of 4 bases from V and 2 bases from J, the junction contained 7 bases not matched to a gene. CDR1 is LGHDT and CDR2 is YNNKEL in the germline V gene (reference sequence). This CDR3 is built from 16 residues. CDR3 residues: CASSLHGQGGNTEAFF. The CDR3 DNA reads TGTGCCAGCAGCCTACACGGACAGGGGGGAAACACTGAAGCTTTCTTT. Based on the CDR3 plus reference TRBV3-1 and TRBJ1-1, the full variable domain is DTAVSQTPKYLVTQMGNDKSIKCEQNLGHDTMYWYKQDSKKFLKIMFSYNNKELIINETVPNRFSPKSPDKAHLNLHINSLELGDSAVYFCASSLHGQGGNTEAFFGQGTRLTVV.

V usage is TRBV28 and J usage is TRBJ1-4; 8 bases match TRBD1. The CDR3 spans 14 residues. Per germline, CDR1 MDHEN and CDR2 SYDVKM. Trimming removed 10 bases from V and 6 bases from J; junction bases left unmatched: 10. CDR3 coding DNA: TGTGCCACCAGGCAGGACAGGGTCGATGAAAAACTGTTTTTT. Its protein product is CATRQDRVDEKLFF. The variable domain in full, with the rest retrieved from reference TRBV28 and TRBJ1-4, is DVKVTQSSRYLVKRTGEKVFLECVQDMDHENMFWYRQDPGLGLRLIYFSYDVKMKEKGDIPEGYSVSREKKERFSLILESASTNQTSMYLCATRQDRVDEKLFFGSGTQLSVL.

In its sample, this clone was seen many times. The gene calls are TRBV4-2 and TRBJ1-2; 7 nucleotides agree with TRBD1. There are 15 residues in the CDR3. V lost 0 bases to trimming and J lost 7 bases; unmatched junction nucleotides: 8. Germline V gives CDR1 LGHNA, CDR2 YNFKEQ. The CDR3 DNA is TGTGCCAGCAGCCAAGAGACAGGGTACAATGGTGGCTACACCTTC. It encodes CASSQETGYNGGYTF.

The table lists this clone with a few counts. The V and J genes are TRBV10-3 and TRBJ2-1; no definite D call. V was pared by 0 bases and J by 15 bases, with 9 bases between. Germline CDR1 ENHRY, CDR2 SYGVKD. The length of the CDR3 is 11 residues. As DNA, the CDR3 is TGTGCCATCAGTGAGTCCACCGTCCCGTTCTTC. Translated: CAISESTVPFF.

This clone was counted ten times or more. The gene calls are TRBV13 and TRBJ1-1; perhaps TRBD1 as D (5 bases). V dropped 2 bases and J dropped 0 bases, with 7 bases sitting between them. The CDR3 contains 14 residues. CDR1 is PRHDT, CDR2 FYEKMQ, per germline (reference sequence). The CDR3 region is CASSLQGLNTEAFF. CDR3 nucleotide sequence: TGTGCCAGCAGCTTACAGGGACTGAACACTGAAGCTTTCTTT. The variable domain in full, completed from reference TRBV13 and TRBJ1-1, reads AAGVIQSPRHLIKEKRETATLKCYPIPRHDTVYWYQQGPGQDPQFLISFYEKMQSDKGSIPDRFSAQQFSDYHSELNMSSLELGDSALYFCASSLQGLNTEAFFGQGTRLTVV.

This clone is labeled as medium-sized (0.01 to 0.1%). The gene calls are TRBV27 and TRBJ1-6; 8 nucleotides agree with TRBD1. Unmatched junction bases numbered 6, after V lost 3 bases and J lost 8 bases. The germline V gene encodes CDR1 MNHEY and CDR2 SMNVEV (reference sequence). The CDR3 extends over 15 amino acids. As DNA, the CDR3 is TGTGCCAGCAGTTTGTACAGGGGGAGGGATTCACCCCTCCACTTT. It is translated as CASSLYRGRDSPLHF.

This clone has a count of ten or more. The chain employs TRBV12-3 or TRBV12-4 and TRBJ2-3, with unresolved D. The CDR3 covers 14 residues. The V end was cut by 10 bases, the J end by 5 bases, with 19 bases between. CDR3 coding DNA: TGTGCCACCTCCTTCGACACCGTTAAAGATACGCAGTATTTT. Its protein product is CATSFDTVKDTQYF.

In its sample, this clone was seen many times. The gene calls are TRBV10-3 and TRBJ2-1, with D unresolved. The CDR3 covers 13 residues. Trimming shortened V by 3 bases and J by 9 bases, and 12 bases separated the two germline ends. CDR1 is ENHRY, CDR2 SYGVKD, per germline. CDR3 sequence: CAISESIDTEQFF. The CDR3 DNA reads TGTGCCATCAGTGAATCTATCGATACTGAGCAGTTCTTC.

Only one count was recorded for this clone. The J gene is TRBJ2-2, the V gene TRBV11-1; 14 positions agree with TRBD2. V shed 4 bases and J 3 bases; nucleotides not matched to a gene: 1. This CDR3 comprises 16 residues. The V gene's germline CDR1 is SGHAT and CDR2 FQDESV (reference sequence). The CDR3 nucleotides read TGTGCCAGCAGCTCGGGACTAGCGGGGGACACCGGGGAGCTGTTTTTT. Its protein product is CASSSGLAGDTGELFF.

This clone was seen repeatedly, ten times or more. V and J are TRBV7-8 and TRBJ1-4; a possible D gene is TRBD1 (6 bases). The germline V and J ends were trimmed by 5 bases and 4 bases, with 11 bases remaining between them. The CDR3 consists of 14 residues. In germline, CDR1 is SGHVS, CDR2 FQNEAQ. DNA of the CDR3: TGTGCCAGCAGCCAGACAGGTCTTAATGAAAAACTGTTTTTT. This codes for CASSQTGLNEKLFF.